Sequencing of this T cell receptor (beta chain) was carried out in a study of T cell repertoires in cytomegalovirus infection (dated by TCRdb to between 2018 and 2021). The study in broad terms: The HLA type of each donor mattered for the analysis, because public TCR beta signatures pointed to carriage of CMV infection along with the matching HLA type. Results and caveats for the whole study, not just this receptor: The ex vivo response was dominated by HLA-C-restricted CMV-specific TCR beta clonotypes, which also provided the single most frequent clonotype in two of eight donors. Carriers of CMV infection plus the relevant HLA type were discriminated by the cumulative frequency of public TCR beta family members in the study cohort and in an independent roughly 370-donor cohort.

The table lists this clonotype with many counts. Its antigen target is currently unknown. No qualities accompany the bases; no much larger clone lies one base away. V drops 1 base and J drops 8 bases, leaving 0 bases in between. From its cysteine to its phenylalanine, the CDR3 spans 10 amino acids. Only the CDR3 part of the read is kept: 30 bases, read in frame from the first base. CDR1 and CDR2, per the germline V gene, are MNHEY and SVGAGI. The sequencer was an Illumina HiSeq 1500. TCRdb handled the public reads itself, with Q25 trimming in fastp and clone calling in MiXCR, and kept productive beta chains. One record per CDR3 amino acid sequence lists the most common genes and DNA. In this sample the table shows 450,000 to 600,000 distinct CDR3 sequences, approximately 11% of which occur a single time. Clones ranked in the top ten supply about a tenth of the sample.

Material for sequencing was PBMCs. The sequence was collected from a human donor in good health (CMV status not recorded). Some clones in this sample may be carry-over from other donors' samples. Here the chain combines TRBV6-5 and TRBJ2-1, with no confidently assigned D gene. The CDR3 protein is CASSYYEQFF. The bases read TGTGCCAGCAGTTACTATGAGCAGTTCTTC.